The entry below gives a single T cell receptor beta chain sequence along with its context. This specimen belongs to a study of shared clonotypes between healthy human individuals. Study-level information: Two women and a few men aged 18 to 49 served as donors.

As originally analysed: ImmunoSEQ gave junction-only sequences without quality scores, so filtering differed. Clones were read by immunoSEQ multiplex PCR, and TCRdb kept only the in-frame ones, dropping some. Clone size and V and J calls were adopted from that table, with D and trimming inferred from the DNA. The sample holds roughly 2,500,000 clones, roughly 93% seen once. Germline V gene lookup returns CDR1 SQVTM and CDR2 ANQGSEA. The CDR3 spans 13 residues. The V end lost 4 bases, the J end lost 3 bases, and 10 bases lay between the germline ends. What was sequenced was naive CD4+ T cells from PBMCs. Subset indicated: CD45RA+ positively selected. This receptor was taken from a young man in good health. Some clones in this sample may be carry-over from other donors' samples. This chain connects TRBV29-1 to TRBJ2-1; TRBD2 might be the D (5 bases). The chain's CDR3 is CSVAAEVYNEQFF. CDR3 DNA sequence: TGCAGCGTTGCAGCGGAAGTCTACAATGAGCAGTTCTTC.